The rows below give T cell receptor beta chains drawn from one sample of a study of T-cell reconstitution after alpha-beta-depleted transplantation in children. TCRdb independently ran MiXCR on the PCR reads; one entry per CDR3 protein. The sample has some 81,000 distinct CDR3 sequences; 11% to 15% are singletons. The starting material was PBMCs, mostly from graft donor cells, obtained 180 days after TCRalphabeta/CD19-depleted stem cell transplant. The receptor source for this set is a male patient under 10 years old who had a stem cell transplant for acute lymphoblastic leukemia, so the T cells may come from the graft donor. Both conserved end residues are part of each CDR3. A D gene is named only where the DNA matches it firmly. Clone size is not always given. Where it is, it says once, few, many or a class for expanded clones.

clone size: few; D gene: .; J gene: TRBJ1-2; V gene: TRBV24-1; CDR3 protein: CATSDPRAYGYTF; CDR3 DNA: TGTGCCACCAGTGATCCCAGGGCCTATGGCTACACCTTC
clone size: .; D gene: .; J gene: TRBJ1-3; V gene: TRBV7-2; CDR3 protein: CASSLRGNSGNTIYF; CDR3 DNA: TGTGCCAGCAGCTTAAGAGGGAACTCTGGAAACACCATATATTTT
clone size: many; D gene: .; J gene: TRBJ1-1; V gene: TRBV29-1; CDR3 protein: CSARPGMNTEAFF; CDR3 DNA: TGCAGCGCGCGACCGGGAATGAACACTGAAGCTTTCTTT
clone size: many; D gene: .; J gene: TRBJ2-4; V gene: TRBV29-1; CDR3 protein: CSVRRLAKNIQYF; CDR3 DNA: TGCAGCGTTAGGAGACTAGCCAAAAACATTCAGTACTTC
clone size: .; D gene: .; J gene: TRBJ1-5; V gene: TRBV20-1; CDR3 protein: CSPIKGHF; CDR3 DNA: TGCAGCCCAATTAAAGGGCATTTT
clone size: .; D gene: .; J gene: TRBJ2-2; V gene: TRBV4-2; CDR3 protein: CASSPPGTNTGELFF; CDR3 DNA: TGTGCCAGCAGCCCTCCGGGGACGAACACCGGGGAGCTGTTTTTT
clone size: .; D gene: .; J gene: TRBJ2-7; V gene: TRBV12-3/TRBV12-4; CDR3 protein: CASSPREKMGEQYF; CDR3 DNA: TGTGCCAGCAGTCCCCGGGAAAAGATGGGCGAGCAGTACTTC
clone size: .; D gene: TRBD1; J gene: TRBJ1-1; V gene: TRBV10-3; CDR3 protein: CAISTGQVTEAFF; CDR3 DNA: TGTGCCATCAGCACCGGACAGGTCACTGAAGCTTTCTTT
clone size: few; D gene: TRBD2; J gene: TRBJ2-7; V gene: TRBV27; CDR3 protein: CASSFTSGIGYEQYF; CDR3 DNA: TGTGCCAGCAGTTTTACTAGCGGGATAGGGTACGAGCAGTACTTC
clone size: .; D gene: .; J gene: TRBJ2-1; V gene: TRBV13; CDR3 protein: CASSSPLGGAWNEQFF; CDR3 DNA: TGTGCCAGCAGCTCGCCACTAGGGGGAGCATGGAATGAGCAGTTCTTC
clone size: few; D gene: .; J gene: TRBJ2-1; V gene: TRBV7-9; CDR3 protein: CASNYPGGLGKYEQFF; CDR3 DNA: TGTGCCAGCAACTATCCGGGGGGCCTCGGAAAGTATGAGCAGTTCTTC
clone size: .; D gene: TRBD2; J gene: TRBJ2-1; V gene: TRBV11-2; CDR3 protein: CASSLAAGPYNEQFF; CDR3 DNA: TGTGCCAGCAGCTTAGCAGCGGGGCCCTACAATGAGCAGTTCTTC
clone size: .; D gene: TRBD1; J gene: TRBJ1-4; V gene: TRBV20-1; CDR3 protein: CSARTGVSIPKEKLFF; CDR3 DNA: TGCAGTGCTAGGACAGGGGTGTCAATTCCAAAGGAAAAACTGTTTTTT
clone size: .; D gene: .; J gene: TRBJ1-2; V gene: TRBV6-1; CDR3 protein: CASRLSVGGDGYTF; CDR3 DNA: TGTGCCAGCAGACTGAGTGTGGGGGGAGATGGCTACACCTTC